This T cell receptor beta chain stems from a study of blood T cell repertoires in COVID-19. Clones were read by immunoSEQ multiplex PCR, and TCRdb kept only the in-frame ones, dropping some. The sample has 150,000 to 200,000 clones; more than 80% are singletons. Germline CDR1 reads LNHDA; CDR2 reads SQIVND (reference sequence). The V end lost 3 bases, the J end lost 5 bases, and 13 bases lay between the germline ends. The CDR3 has 14 residues. This rearrangement joins TRBV19 to TRBJ1-1, with D tentatively TRBD1 (5 bases). The source is a man in his fifties or sixties with acute or convalescent COVID-19. Sequenced: peripheral blood. CDR3 amino acids: CASSIGGVGTEAFF. In DNA, the CDR3 is TGTGCCAGTAGTATCGGAGGGGTGGGGACTGAAGCTTTCTTT. Combining the CDR3 with reference TRBV19 and TRBJ1-1 gives the whole variable domain DGGITQSPKYLFRKEGQNVTLSCEQNLNHDAMYWYRQDPGQGLRLIYYSQIVNDFQKGDIAEGYSVSREKKESFPLTVTSAQKNPTAFYLCASSIGGVGTEAFFGQGTRLTVV.